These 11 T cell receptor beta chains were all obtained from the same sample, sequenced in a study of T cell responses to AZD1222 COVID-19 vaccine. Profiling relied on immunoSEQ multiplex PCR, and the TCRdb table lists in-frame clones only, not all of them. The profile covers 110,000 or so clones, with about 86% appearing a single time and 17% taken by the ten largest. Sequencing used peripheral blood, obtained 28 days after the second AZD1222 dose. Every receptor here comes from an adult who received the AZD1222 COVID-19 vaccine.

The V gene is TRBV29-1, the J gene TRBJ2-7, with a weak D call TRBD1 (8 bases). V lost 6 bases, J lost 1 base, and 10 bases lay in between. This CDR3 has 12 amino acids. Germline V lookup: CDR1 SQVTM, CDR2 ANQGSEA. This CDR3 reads CSVQGGSYEQYF. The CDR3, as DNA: TGCAGCGTACAGGGGGGGTCCTACGAGCAGTACTTC.

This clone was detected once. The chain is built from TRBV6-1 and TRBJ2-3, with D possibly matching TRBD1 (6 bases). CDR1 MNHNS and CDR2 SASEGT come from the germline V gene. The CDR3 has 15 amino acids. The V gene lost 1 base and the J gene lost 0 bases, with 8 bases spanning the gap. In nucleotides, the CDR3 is TGTGCCAGCAGTGAAGGACAGGCTAGCACAGATACGCAGTATTTT. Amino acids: CASSEGQASTDTQYF.

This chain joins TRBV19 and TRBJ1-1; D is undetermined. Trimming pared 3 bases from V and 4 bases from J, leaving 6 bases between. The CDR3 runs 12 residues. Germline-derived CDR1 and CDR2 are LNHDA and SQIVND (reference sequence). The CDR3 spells CASSIRSTEAFF. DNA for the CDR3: TGTGCCAGTAGTATTCGTTCCACTGAAGCTTTCTTT.

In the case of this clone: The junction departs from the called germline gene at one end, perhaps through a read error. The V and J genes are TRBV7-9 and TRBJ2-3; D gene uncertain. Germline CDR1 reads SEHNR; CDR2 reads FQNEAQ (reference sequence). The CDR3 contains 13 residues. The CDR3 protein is CASRLGSTDTQYF. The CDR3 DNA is TGTGCCAGCAGGTTAGGGAGCACAGATACGCAGTATTTT.

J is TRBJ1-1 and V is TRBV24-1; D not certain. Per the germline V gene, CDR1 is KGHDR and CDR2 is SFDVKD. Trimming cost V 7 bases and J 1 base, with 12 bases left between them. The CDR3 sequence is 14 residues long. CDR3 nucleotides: TGTGCCACCAGCGCCGCCGGTCAGAACACTGAAGCTTTCTTT. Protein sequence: CATSAAGQNTEAFF.

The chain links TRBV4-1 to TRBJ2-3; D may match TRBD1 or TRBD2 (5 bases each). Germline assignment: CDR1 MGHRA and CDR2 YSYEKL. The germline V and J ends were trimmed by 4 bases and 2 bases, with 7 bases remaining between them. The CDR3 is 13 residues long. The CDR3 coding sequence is TGCGCCAGCAGCCGAGGGGTCACAGATACGCAGTATTTT. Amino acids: CASSRGVTDTQYF.

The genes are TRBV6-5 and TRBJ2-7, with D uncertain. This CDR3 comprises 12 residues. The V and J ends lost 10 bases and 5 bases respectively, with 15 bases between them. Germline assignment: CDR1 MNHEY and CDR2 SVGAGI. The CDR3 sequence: CATKGPTNEQYF. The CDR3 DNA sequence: TGTGCCACCAAGGGCCCAACCAACGAGCAGTACTTC.

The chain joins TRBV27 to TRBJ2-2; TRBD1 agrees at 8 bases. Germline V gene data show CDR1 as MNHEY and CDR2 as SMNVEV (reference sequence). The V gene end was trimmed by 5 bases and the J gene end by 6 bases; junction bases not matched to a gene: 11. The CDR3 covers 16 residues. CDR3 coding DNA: TGTGCCAGCAGTACCCGAGGACAGGGAGGTGCCGGGGAGCTGTTTTTT. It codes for CASSTRGQGGAGELFF.

The CDR3 sequence is CASSPDRGSFYEQYF. DNA of the CDR3: TGTGCCAGCAGTCCAGACAGGGGGTCCTTCTACGAGCAGTACTTC. The chain combines TRBV7-8 with TRBJ2-7; 9 bases agree with TRBD1. The CDR3 is 15 amino acids. Unmatched junction bases numbered 9, after V lost 6 bases and J lost 3 bases. CDR1 and CDR2 (germline): SGHVS, FQNEAQ.

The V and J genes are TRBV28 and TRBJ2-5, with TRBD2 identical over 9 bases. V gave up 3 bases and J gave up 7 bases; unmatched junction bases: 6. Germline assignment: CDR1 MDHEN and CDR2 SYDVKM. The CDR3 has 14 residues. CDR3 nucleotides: TGTGCCAGCAGTTTGGGACTAGCCTTCGGGACCCAGTACTTC. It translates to CASSLGLAFGTQYF.

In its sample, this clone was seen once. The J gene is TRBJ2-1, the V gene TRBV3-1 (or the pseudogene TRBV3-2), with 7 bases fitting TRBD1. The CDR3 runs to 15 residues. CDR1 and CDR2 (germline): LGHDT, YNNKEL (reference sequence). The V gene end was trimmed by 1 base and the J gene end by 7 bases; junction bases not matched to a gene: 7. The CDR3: CASSQGGGQRNEQFF. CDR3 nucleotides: TGTGCCAGCAGCCAAGGTGGGGGACAGAGGAATGAGCAGTTCTTC.